This T cell receptor beta chain derives from a study of technical replicates of blood from a few donors. Germline V gives CDR1 SEHNR, CDR2 FQNEAQ (reference sequence). The CDR3 sequence is 14 residues long. Trimming removed 5 bases from V and 7 bases from J; junction bases left unmatched: 8. Assay used: immunoSEQ multiplex PCR; TCRdb lists only in-frame clones, some missing. Of roughly 67,000 clones listed, roughly 98% were seen once; the top ten hold over 0.15%. This chain links TRBV7-9 with TRBJ1-2; 9 positions match TRBD1. Input material: T cells isolated from PBMCs. The source of this sequence is a human donor in good health. CDR3 coding DNA: TGTGCCAGCAGCCATACGGACAGGGGAAGTGGCTACACCTTC. It is translated as CASSHTDRGSGYTF. Variable domain in full (rest from reference TRBV7-9 and TRBJ1-2): DTGVSQNPRHKITKRGQNVTFRCDPISEHNRLYWYRQTLGQGPEFLTYFQNEAQLEKSRLLSDRFSAERPKGSFSTLEIQRTEQGDSAMYLCASSHTDRGSGYTFGSGTRLTVV.